A single sample is the source of the 13 T cell receptor beta chains below, sequenced in a study of T cells in Graves' hyperthyroidism and ophthalmopathy. TCR beta CDR3 region amplification was performed from RNA transcripts. TCR CDR3 underwent first-round RT-PCR with the HTBI primer set. MiXCR was run by TCRdb on the multiplex PCR reads, yielding one entry per CDR3 protein. The sample lists approximately 400,000 distinct CDR3 sequences, around 15% occurring once. Sequenced: blood. The source of these receptors is a young woman with Graves' ophthalmopathy.

The chain couples TRBV5-4 to TRBJ1-5; the D is unclear. Germline CDR1 reads SGHNT; CDR2 reads YYREEE (reference sequence). Trimming took 4 bases from V and 7 from J, leaving 6 bases between them. The CDR3 length is 11 residues. CDR3: CASSPIQPQHF. The DNA for the CDR3 is TGTGCCAGCAGCCCCATCCAGCCCCAGCATTTT.

To note about this clonotype: Just one base apart from a much larger clone, this may be a read error. The chain employs TRBV7-2 and TRBJ2-7; D is perhaps TRBD1 or TRBD2 (6 bases each). The germline V gene encodes CDR1 SGHTA and CDR2 FQGNSA. This CDR3 spans 13 amino acids. CDR3 coding DNA: TGTGGCAGCACCCTAGGAGGGGGGCGGGAGCAGTACTTC. Amino acids: CGSTLGGGREQYF.

This clonotype was observed at least ten times. V is TRBV28 and J is TRBJ1-6; D not resolved. With 6 bases removed from V and 6 bases from J, the gap between germline ends came to 9 bases. Germline assignment: CDR1 MDHEN and CDR2 SYDVKM. This CDR3 has 13 amino acids. CDR3 sequence reads: CASSGMPNSPLHF. DNA for the CDR3: TGTGCCAGCAGCGGAATGCCTAATTCACCCCTCCACTTT.

The chain combines TRBV3-1 with TRBJ2-7; D might be TRBD1 (5 bases). Per germline, CDR1 LGHDT and CDR2 YNNKEL (reference sequence). There are 15 residues in the CDR3. The CDR3 region is CVSSQDRQRTYEQYF. The CDR3 coding sequence is TGTGTCAGTAGCCAAGATAGACAGCGCACCTACGAGCAGTACTTC.

As regards this clonotype: Germline is not matched at one junction end, which may reflect a read error. The chain has TRBV6-1 and TRBJ2-7; D not resolved. This CDR3 is built from 12 residues. Germline CDR1 MNHNS, CDR2 SASEGT. The CDR3 DNA reads TGTGCCAGCGGTGAAAGCCACAACCAGCAGTACTTC. Translation gives CASGESHNQQYF.

At least ten counts were recorded for this clonotype. The rearrangement joins TRBV11-2 to TRBJ2-2; D is unresolved. The germline V gene encodes CDR1 SGHAT and CDR2 FQNNGV. V was clipped by 3 bases and J by 4 bases, with 18 bases between them. The CDR3 sequence is 17 residues long. CDR3 sequence reads: CASSFMGLRWGTGELFF. CDR3 sequence (DNA): TGTGCCAGCAGCTTTATGGGTCTTCGATGGGGCACCGGGGAGCTGTTTTTT.

This clonotype was observed at least ten times. The chain joins TRBV20-1 to TRBJ1-3; D is uncertain. Trimming took 3 bases from V and 0 from J, leaving 9 bases between them. There are 14 residues in the CDR3. Looked up from germline, CDR1 is DFQATT and CDR2 is SNEGSKA (reference sequence). DNA of the CDR3: TGCAGTGCTAGGACGGCCAACTCTGGAAACACCATATATTTT. Translating gives CSARTANSGNTIYF.

This clonotype was seen a handful of times. The J gene is TRBJ2-3, the V gene TRBV5-4, with a weak D call TRBD1 (6 bases). Trimming stripped 4 bases from V and 0 bases from J, with 12 bases between. The V gene's germline CDR1 is SGHNT and CDR2 YYREEE (reference sequence). The CDR3 length is 15 residues. CDR3 bases: TGTGCCAGCAGCCCCCGGACAGAAAGCACAGATACGCAGTATTTT. The encoded protein is CASSPRTESTDTQYF.

The table lists this clonotype with many counts. V gene TRBV3-1 combines with J gene TRBJ2-5, with TRBD2 identical over 8 bases. CDR1 and CDR2 (germline): LGHDT, YNNKEL (reference sequence). Losses at the gene ends were 2 bases for V and 3 bases for J; bases not matched to a gene: 14. The length of the CDR3 is 18 residues. CDR3 bases: TGTGCCAGCAGCCAACCCTTCGGGAGGGGTGAAGGAAAAGAGACCCAGTACTTC. Protein: CASSQPFGRGEGKETQYF.

V is TRBV2 and J is TRBJ2-7; D may be TRBD2 (5 bases). The CDR3 covers 15 residues. Germline V gives CDR1 SNHLY, CDR2 FYNNEI. Trimming stripped 0 bases from V and 2 bases from J, with 11 bases between. This CDR3 is CASSEAEGGPYEQYF. The CDR3 nucleotides are TGTGCCAGCAGTGAAGCCGAGGGCGGGCCCTACGAGCAGTACTTC. Using reference TRBV2 and TRBJ2-7 for the parts outside the CDR3, the full variable domain is EPEVTQTPSHQVTQMGQEVILRCVPISNHLYFYWYRQILGQKVEFLVSFYNNEISEKSEIFDDQFSVERPDGSNFTLKIRSTKLEDSAMYFCASSEAEGGPYEQYFGPGTRLTVT.

The sample holds many counts of this clonotype. The chain couples TRBV13 to TRBJ2-7, with no clear D. CDR1 and CDR2 (germline): PRHDT, FYEKMQ (reference sequence). This CDR3 comprises 15 residues. Trimming left V 5 bases short and J 1 base short, with 15 bases between. CDR3 loop: CASSVSGGWSYEQYF. The CDR3, as DNA: TGTGCCAGCAGCGTCTCAGGTGGTTGGTCCTACGAGCAGTACTTC.

This clonotype occurred many times. The chain recombines TRBV6-7 with TRBJ2-1; weak D call: TRBD1 (6 bases). TRBV6-7 carries the ORF label, with uncertain function. This CDR3 is 20 amino acids long. V was clipped by 7 bases and J by 5 bases, with 33 bases between them. CDR3 in amino acids: CASKDRAGVGVRQVNNEQFF. The CDR3 nucleotides are TGTGCCAGCAAGGATAGGGCAGGGGTCGGTGTTCGCCAAGTCAACAATGAGCAGTTCTTC.

This clonotype appeared many times. The rearrangement uses TRBV5-1 and TRBJ2-7; 10 bases are shared with TRBD2. Germline values: CDR1 SGHRS, CDR2 YFSETQ. J was trimmed by 4 bases and V by 2 bases; bases with no gene match: 6. This CDR3 has 15 residues. The CDR3 loop is CASSLTAGGSYEQYF. The DNA of the CDR3 is TGCGCCAGCAGCTTAACAGCGGGGGGGTCGTACGAGCAGTACTTC.